The rows below give T cell receptor beta chains drawn from one sample of a study of blood T cell repertoires in COVID-19. Sequenced by immunoSEQ multiplex PCR; TCRdb stores in-frame clones only, minus some. The sample lists some 170,000 clones, around 84% occurring once. Sample: PBMCs or T cells enriched from blood (not recorded which). These TCRs come from a middle-aged man who had recovered from COVID-19. CDR3s include the opening cysteine and the closing phenylalanine or tryptophan. The order of the fields is D gene, clone size, V gene, J gene, CDR3 protein, CDR3 DNA. A D gene is named only where the DNA matches it firmly. Clone size is stated in some rows and not others, as once, few, many or a class when expanded.

D gene: .; clone size: .; V gene: TRBV11-2; J gene: TRBJ2-7; CDR3 protein: CASSLDWTETYEQYF; CDR3 DNA: TGTGCCAGCAGCTTAGACTGGACAGAGACCTACGAGCAGTACTTC
D gene: .; clone size: .; V gene: TRBV19; J gene: TRBJ2-1; CDR3 protein: CASSRGGNEQFF; CDR3 DNA: TGTGCCAGTAGTAGAGGGGGCAATGAGCAGTTCTTC
D gene: TRBD1; clone size: .; V gene: TRBV27; J gene: TRBJ2-1; CDR3 protein: CASSPKPRTGYNEQFF; CDR3 DNA: TGTGCCAGCAGCCCTAAACCACGGACAGGATACAATGAGCAGTTCTTC
D gene: .; clone size: .; V gene: TRBV6-2/TRBV6-3; J gene: TRBJ2-7; CDR3 protein: CASSRDSVGWQYF; CDR3 DNA: TGTGCCAGCAGCCGGGACTCCGTGGGATGGCAGTACTTC
D gene: .; clone size: .; V gene: TRBV6-5; J gene: TRBJ1-1; CDR3 protein: CASSYRPGRMNTEAFF; CDR3 DNA: TGTGCCAGCAGTTACCGGCCAGGGAGGATGAACACTGAAGCTTTCTTT
D gene: .; clone size: once; V gene: TRBV28; J gene: TRBJ1-5; CDR3 protein: CASSDRGKQPQHF; CDR3 DNA: TGTGCCAGCAGTGATAGGGGAAAACAGCCCCAGCATTTT
D gene: TRBD1; clone size: .; V gene: TRBV5-1; J gene: TRBJ2-1; CDR3 protein: CATSTGARGEQFF; CDR3 DNA: TGCGCCACCTCGACAGGGGCACGCGGTGAGCAGTTCTTC
D gene: .; clone size: few; V gene: TRBV5-4; J gene: TRBJ2-7; CDR3 protein: CASSLQGSDEQYF; CDR3 DNA: TGTGCCAGCAGCTTGCAGGGTTCGGACGAGCAGTACTTC
D gene: TRBD1; clone size: .; V gene: TRBV20-1; J gene: TRBJ1-5; CDR3 protein: CSASGDGQGKDQPQHF; CDR3 DNA: TGCAGTGCTAGTGGGGACGGACAGGGGAAGGATCAGCCCCAGCATTTT
D gene: .; clone size: .; V gene: TRBV12-3/TRBV12-4; J gene: TRBJ2-5; CDR3 protein: CASSSILPGAQYF; CDR3 DNA: TGTGCCAGCAGTTCCATCCTGCCGGGAGCCCAGTACTTC
D gene: TRBD1; clone size: .; V gene: TRBV6-5; J gene: TRBJ1-6; CDR3 protein: CASNRQGANSPLHF; CDR3 DNA: TGTGCCAGCAATAGACAGGGTGCTAATTCACCCCTCCACTTT
D gene: .; clone size: .; V gene: TRBV19; J gene: TRBJ1-2; CDR3 protein: CASSPTTGTYGYTF; CDR3 DNA: TGTGCCAGTAGCCCGACAACAGGGACCTATGGCTACACCTTC
D gene: .; clone size: .; V gene: TRBV3-1/TRBV3-2; J gene: TRBJ2-7; CDR3 protein: CASSLLYEQYF; CDR3 DNA: TGTGCCAGCAGCCTTCTTTACGAGCAGTACTTC
D gene: .; clone size: once; V gene: TRBV3-1/TRBV3-2; J gene: TRBJ1-6; CDR3 protein: CASRPRGSYNSPLHF; CDR3 DNA: TGTGCCAGCAGGCCCCGGGGCTCCTATAATTCACCCCTCCACTTT
D gene: TRBD1; clone size: .; V gene: TRBV7-9; J gene: TRBJ2-7; CDR3 protein: CASSFPWTGSSYEQYF; CDR3 DNA: TGTGCCAGCAGCTTCCCATGGACAGGGAGCTCCTACGAGCAGTACTTC
D gene: .; clone size: .; V gene: TRBV7-3; J gene: TRBJ2-7; CDR3 protein: CASSRDPSRASHEQYF; CDR3 DNA: TGTGCCAGCAGCCGGGATCCTTCCCGGGCATCCCACGAGCAGTACTTC
D gene: TRBD2; clone size: .; V gene: TRBV5-4; J gene: TRBJ2-6; CDR3 protein: CASSSGLAAYSGANVLTF; CDR3 DNA: TGTGCCAGCAGCTCGGGACTAGCGGCCTACTCTGGGGCCAACGTCCTGACTTTC
D gene: TRBD1; clone size: .; V gene: TRBV15; J gene: TRBJ2-1; CDR3 protein: CATSRSGGTSYNEQFF; CDR3 DNA: TGTGCCACCAGCAGGTCAGGGGGCACCTCCTACAATGAGCAGTTCTTC
D gene: .; clone size: .; V gene: TRBV30; J gene: TRBJ1-5; CDR3 protein: CAWSAGQPNQPQHF; CDR3 DNA: TGTGCCTGGAGTGCCGGACAGCCTAATCAGCCCCAGCATTTT
D gene: .; clone size: .; V gene: TRBV2; J gene: TRBJ1-5; CDR3 protein: CASRGKGGRNQPQHF; CDR3 DNA: TGTGCCAGCAGGGGAAAAGGAGGTCGCAATCAGCCCCAGCATTTT
D gene: TRBD1; clone size: .; V gene: TRBV19; J gene: TRBJ1-1; CDR3 protein: CASSSGQRNTEAFF; CDR3 DNA: TGTGCCAGTAGCTCGGGACAGAGAAACACTGAAGCTTTCTTT
D gene: .; clone size: .; V gene: TRBV29-1; J gene: TRBJ1-2; CDR3 protein: CSAPDRGKNYGYTF; CDR3 DNA: TGCAGCGCCCCCGACCGGGGGAAGAACTATGGCTACACCTTC
D gene: TRBD2; clone size: .; V gene: TRBV5-4; J gene: TRBJ2-1; CDR3 protein: CASSLSGGSYNEQFF; CDR3 DNA: TGTGCCAGCAGCTTGAGCGGGGGGTCGTACAATGAGCAGTTCTTC
D gene: .; clone size: .; V gene: TRBV5-8; J gene: TRBJ1-1; CDR3 protein: CASSWLGGGRNTEAFF; CDR3 DNA: TGTGCCAGCAGCTGGCTGGGGGGGGGCAGGAACACTGAAGCTTTCTTT
D gene: .; clone size: few; V gene: TRBV4-2; J gene: TRBJ1-5; CDR3 protein: CASSPDSYSMDQPQHF; CDR3 DNA: TGTGCCAGCAGCCCGGACAGTTATAGCATGGATCAGCCCCAGCATTTT
D gene: .; clone size: .; V gene: TRBV9; J gene: TRBJ2-3; CDR3 protein: CASSARDPIADTQYF; CDR3 DNA: TGTGCCAGCAGCGCCCGGGATCCCATAGCCGATACGCAGTATTTT
D gene: .; clone size: .; V gene: TRBV7-9; J gene: TRBJ2-7; CDR3 protein: CASSLRLGKSYEQYF; CDR3 DNA: TGTGCCAGCAGCTTAAGGTTGGGCAAATCCTACGAGCAGTACTTC
D gene: .; clone size: .; V gene: TRBV7-2; J gene: TRBJ1-2; CDR3 protein: CASSPQGDYGYTF; CDR3 DNA: TGTGCCAGCAGCCCACAGGGAGACTATGGCTACACCTTC
D gene: .; clone size: once; V gene: TRBV9; J gene: TRBJ1-2; CDR3 protein: CASSVYSYGYTF; CDR3 DNA: TGTGCCAGCAGCGTATATAGCTATGGCTACACCTTC
D gene: .; clone size: .; V gene: TRBV6-4; J gene: TRBJ1-5; CDR3 protein: CASSRDSVSNQPQHF; CDR3 DNA: TGTGCCAGCAGTCGTGACAGCGTGAGCAATCAGCCCCAGCATTTT
D gene: .; clone size: .; V gene: TRBV9; J gene: TRBJ2-5; CDR3 protein: CASSEGYQETQYF; CDR3 DNA: TGTGCCAGCAGCGAGGGGTACCAAGAGACCCAGTACTTC
D gene: .; clone size: .; V gene: TRBV11-2; J gene: TRBJ1-4; CDR3 protein: CASRPVRGDPKKLFF; CDR3 DNA: TGTGCCAGCAGACCAGTGCGGGGAGATCCTAAAAAACTGTTTTTT
D gene: .; clone size: .; V gene: TRBV7-3; J gene: TRBJ2-3; CDR3 protein: CASSLTRTASTDTQYF; CDR3 DNA: TGTGCCAGCAGCTTAACCAGAACCGCTAGCACAGATACGCAGTATTTT
D gene: TRBD2; clone size: .; V gene: TRBV25-1; J gene: TRBJ2-1; CDR3 protein: CASSESRLAGPAYEQFF; CDR3 DNA: TGTGCCAGCAGTGAATCCCGACTAGCGGGGCCCGCGTATGAGCAGTTCTTC
D gene: .; clone size: .; V gene: TRBV12-5; J gene: TRBJ1-1; CDR3 protein: CASGPERTEAFF; CDR3 DNA: TGTGCTAGTGGTCCTGAGCGGACTGAAGCTTTCTTT